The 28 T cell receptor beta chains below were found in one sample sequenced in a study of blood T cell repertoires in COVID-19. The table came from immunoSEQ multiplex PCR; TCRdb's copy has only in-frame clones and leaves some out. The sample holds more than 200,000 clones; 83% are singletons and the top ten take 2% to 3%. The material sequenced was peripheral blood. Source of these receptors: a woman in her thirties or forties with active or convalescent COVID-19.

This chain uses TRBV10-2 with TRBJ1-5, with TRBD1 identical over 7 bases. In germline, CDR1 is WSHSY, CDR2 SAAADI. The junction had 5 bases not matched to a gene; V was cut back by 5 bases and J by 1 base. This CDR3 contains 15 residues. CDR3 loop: CASSPGTESNQPQHF. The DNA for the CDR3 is TGCGCCAGCAGTCCCGGGACAGAGAGCAATCAGCCCCAGCATTTT.

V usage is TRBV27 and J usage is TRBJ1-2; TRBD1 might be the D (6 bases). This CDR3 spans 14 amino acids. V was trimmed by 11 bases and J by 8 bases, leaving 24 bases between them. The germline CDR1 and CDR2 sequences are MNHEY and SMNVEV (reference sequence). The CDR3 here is CAASPQGTSWGYTF. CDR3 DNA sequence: TGTGCCGCCTCCCCTCAGGGGACCTCCTGGGGCTACACCTTC.

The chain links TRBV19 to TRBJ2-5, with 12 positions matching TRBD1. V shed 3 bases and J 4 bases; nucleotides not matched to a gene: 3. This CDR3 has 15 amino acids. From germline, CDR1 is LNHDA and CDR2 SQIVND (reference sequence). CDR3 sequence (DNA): TGTGCCAGTAGTATCCGGGACAGGGGGCCAGAGACCCAGTACTTC. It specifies CASSIRDRGPETQYF.

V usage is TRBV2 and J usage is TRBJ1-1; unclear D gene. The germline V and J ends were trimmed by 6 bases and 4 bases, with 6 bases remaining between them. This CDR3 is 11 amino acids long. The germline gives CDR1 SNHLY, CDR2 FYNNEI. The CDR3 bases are TGTGCCAGCAGGCGGGGCACTGAAGCTTTCTTT. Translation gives CASRRGTEAFF.

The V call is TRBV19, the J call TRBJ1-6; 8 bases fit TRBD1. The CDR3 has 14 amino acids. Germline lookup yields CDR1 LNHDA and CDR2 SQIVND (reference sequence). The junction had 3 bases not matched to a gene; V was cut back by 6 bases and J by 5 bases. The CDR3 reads CASRWGQDNSPLHF. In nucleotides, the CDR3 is TGTGCCAGTAGATGGGGACAGGATAATTCACCCCTCCACTTT.

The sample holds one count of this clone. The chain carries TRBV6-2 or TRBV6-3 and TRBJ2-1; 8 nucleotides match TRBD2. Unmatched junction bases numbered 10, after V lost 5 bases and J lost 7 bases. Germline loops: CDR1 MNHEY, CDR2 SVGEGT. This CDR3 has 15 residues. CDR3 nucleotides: TGTGCCAGCAGTCCATCCGGGGGGGGCCGGAATGAGCAGTTCTTC. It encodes CASSPSGGGRNEQFF.

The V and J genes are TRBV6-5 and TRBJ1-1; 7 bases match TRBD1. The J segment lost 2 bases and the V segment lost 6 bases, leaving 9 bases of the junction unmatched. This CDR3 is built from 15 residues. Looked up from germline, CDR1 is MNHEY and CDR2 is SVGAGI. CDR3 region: CASSWGQPVNTEAFF. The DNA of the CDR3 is TGTGCCAGCAGCTGGGGACAGCCTGTAAACACTGAAGCTTTCTTT.

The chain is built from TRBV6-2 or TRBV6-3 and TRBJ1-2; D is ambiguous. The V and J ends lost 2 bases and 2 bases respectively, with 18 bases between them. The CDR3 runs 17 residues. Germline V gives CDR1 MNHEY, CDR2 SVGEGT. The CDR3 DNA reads TGTGCCAGCAGTTACCCCCTTGCAGTGGGAGGCAACTATGGCTACACCTTC. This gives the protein CASSYPLAVGGNYGYTF.

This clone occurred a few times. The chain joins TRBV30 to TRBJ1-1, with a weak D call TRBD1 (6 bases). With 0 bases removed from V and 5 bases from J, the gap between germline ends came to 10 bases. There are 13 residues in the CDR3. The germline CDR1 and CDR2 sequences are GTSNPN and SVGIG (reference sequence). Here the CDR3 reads CAWSVDRRTEAFF. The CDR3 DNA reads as TGTGCCTGGAGTGTTGACAGGAGAACTGAAGCTTTCTTT.

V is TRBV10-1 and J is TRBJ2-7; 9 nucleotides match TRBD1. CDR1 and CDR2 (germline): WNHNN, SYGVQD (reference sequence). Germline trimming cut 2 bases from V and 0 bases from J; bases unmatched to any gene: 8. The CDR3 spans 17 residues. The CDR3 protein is CASSEGATGGNSYEQYF. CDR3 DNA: TGCGCCAGCAGTGAGGGAGCAACAGGGGGCAACTCCTACGAGCAGTACTTC.

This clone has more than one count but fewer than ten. CDR3 sequence (DNA): TGTGCCAGCAGCCAAGGACCGACAGGGGTTACTGAAGCTTTCTTT. It translates to CASSQGPTGVTEAFF. The chain couples TRBV3-1 (or the pseudogene TRBV3-2) to TRBJ1-1; 8 bases are a match to TRBD1. Unmatched junction bases numbered 6, after V lost 1 base and J lost 5 bases. CDR3 size: 15 residues. Germline CDR1 and CDR2: LGHDT and YNNKEL (reference sequence).

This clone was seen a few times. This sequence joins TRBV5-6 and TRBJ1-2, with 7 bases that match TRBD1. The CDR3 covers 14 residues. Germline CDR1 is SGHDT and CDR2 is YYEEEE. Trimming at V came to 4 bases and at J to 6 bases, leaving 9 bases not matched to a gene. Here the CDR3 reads CASSTTGLTNGYTF. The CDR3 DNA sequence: TGTGCCAGCAGCACGACAGGGCTCACAAATGGCTACACCTTC. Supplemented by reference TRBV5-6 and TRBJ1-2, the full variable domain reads DAGVTQSPTHLIKTRGQQVTLRCSPKSGHDTVSWYQQALGQGPQFIFQYYEEEERQRGNFPDRFSGHQFPNYSSELNVNALLLGDSALYLCASSTTGLTNGYTFGSGTRLTVV.

CDR3 sequence: CASSFTGGTNTEAFF. CDR3 DNA sequence: TGCGCCAGCAGCTTCACGGGGGGAACAAACACTGAAGCTTTCTTT. The chain has TRBV5-1 and TRBJ1-1; TRBD1 is a possible D gene (5 bases). V was cut by 2 bases and J by 2 bases, with 13 bases left in between. The CDR3 is 15 residues long. The germline gives CDR1 SGHRS, CDR2 YFSETQ.

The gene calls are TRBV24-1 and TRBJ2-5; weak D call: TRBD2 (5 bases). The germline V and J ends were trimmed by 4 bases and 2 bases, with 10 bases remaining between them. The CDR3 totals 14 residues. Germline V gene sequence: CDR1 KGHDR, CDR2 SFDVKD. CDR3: CATSDTGLQETQYF. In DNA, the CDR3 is TGTGCCACCAGTGACACGGGGTTGCAAGAGACCCAGTACTTC.

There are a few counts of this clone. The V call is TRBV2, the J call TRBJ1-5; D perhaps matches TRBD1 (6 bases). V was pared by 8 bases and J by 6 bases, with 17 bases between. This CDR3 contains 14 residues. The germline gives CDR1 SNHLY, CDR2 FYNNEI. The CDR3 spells CASEGVGSGQPQHF. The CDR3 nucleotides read TGTGCCAGCGAGGGGGTAGGGTCAGGTCAGCCCCAGCATTTT.

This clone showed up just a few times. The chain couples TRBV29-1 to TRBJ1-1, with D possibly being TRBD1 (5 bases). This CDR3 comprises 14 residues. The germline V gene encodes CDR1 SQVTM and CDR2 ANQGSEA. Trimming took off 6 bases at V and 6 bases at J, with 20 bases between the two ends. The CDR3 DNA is TGCAGCGTGCTAGGGCTCGCTGGAGGGGCTGAAGCTTTCTTT. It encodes CSVLGLAGGAEAFF.

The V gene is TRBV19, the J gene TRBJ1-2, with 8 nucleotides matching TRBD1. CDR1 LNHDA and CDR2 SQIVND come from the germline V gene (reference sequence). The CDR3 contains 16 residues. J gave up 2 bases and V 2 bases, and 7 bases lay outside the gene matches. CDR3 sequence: CASSINQGAVNYGYTF. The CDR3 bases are TGTGCCAGTAGTATAAATCAGGGGGCGGTGAACTATGGCTACACCTTC.

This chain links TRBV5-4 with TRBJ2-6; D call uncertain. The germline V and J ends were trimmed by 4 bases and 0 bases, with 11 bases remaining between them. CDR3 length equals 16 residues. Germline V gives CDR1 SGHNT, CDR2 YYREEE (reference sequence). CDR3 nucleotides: TGTGCCAGCAGCCTTGGGCTCCTCTCTGGGGCCAACGTCCTGACTTTC. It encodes CASSLGLLSGANVLTF.

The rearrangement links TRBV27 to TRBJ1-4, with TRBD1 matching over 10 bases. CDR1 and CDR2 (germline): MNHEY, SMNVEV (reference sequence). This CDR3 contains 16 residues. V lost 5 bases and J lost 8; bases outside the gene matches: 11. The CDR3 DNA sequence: TGTGCCAGCAGTCCCACAGGGGGGACAGGGGAGGAAAAACTGTTTTTT. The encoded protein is CASSPTGGTGEEKLFF.

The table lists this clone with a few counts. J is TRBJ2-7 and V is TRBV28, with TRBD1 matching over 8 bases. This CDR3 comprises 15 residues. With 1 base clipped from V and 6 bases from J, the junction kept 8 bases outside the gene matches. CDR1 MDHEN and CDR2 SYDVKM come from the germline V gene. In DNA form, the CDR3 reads TGTGCCAGCAGTTTATCCTTCGGCAGGGGGCGCGAGCAGTACTTC. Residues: CASSLSFGRGREQYF. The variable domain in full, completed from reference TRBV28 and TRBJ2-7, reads DVKVTQSSRYLVKRTGEKVFLECVQDMDHENMFWYRQDPGLGLRLIYFSYDVKMKEKGDIPEGYSVSREKKERFSLILESASTNQTSMYLCASSLSFGRGREQYFGPGTRLTVT.

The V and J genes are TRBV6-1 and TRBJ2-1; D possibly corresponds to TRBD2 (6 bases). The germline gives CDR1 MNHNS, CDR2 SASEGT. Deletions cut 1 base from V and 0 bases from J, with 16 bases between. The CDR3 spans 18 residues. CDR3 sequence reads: CASSEGWGTPSSYNEQFF. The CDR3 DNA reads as TGTGCCAGCAGTGAAGGGTGGGGGACTCCAAGCTCCTACAATGAGCAGTTCTTC.

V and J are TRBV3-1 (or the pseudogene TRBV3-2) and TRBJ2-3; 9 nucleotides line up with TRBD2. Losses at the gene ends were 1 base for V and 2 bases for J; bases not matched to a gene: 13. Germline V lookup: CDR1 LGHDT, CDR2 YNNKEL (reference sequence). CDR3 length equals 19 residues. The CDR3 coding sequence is TGTGCCAGCAGCCAAGTTGTGTCGGAGCGGGGGGCCTTCACAGATACGCAGTATTTT. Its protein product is CASSQVVSERGAFTDTQYF.

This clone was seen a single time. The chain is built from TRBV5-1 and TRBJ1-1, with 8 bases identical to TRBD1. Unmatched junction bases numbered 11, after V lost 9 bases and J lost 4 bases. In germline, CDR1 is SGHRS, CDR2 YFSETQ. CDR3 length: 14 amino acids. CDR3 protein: CATGQGGLGTEAFF. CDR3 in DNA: TGCGCCACAGGACAGGGAGGCTTAGGCACTGAAGCTTTCTTT.

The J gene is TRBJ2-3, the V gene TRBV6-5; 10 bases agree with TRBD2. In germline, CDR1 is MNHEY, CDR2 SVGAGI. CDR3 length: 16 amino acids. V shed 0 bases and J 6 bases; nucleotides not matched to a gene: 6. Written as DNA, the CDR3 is TGTGCCAGCAGTTACTCGTACCTAGCGGGAGTTGATACGCAGTATTTT. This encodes CASSYSYLAGVDTQYF.

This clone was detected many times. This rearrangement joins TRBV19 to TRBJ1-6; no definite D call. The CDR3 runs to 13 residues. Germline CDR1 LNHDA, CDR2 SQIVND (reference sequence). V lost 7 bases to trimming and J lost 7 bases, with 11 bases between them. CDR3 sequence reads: CASTRPGNSPLHF. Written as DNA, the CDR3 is TGTGCCAGTACTCGACCGGGGAATTCACCCCTCCACTTT.

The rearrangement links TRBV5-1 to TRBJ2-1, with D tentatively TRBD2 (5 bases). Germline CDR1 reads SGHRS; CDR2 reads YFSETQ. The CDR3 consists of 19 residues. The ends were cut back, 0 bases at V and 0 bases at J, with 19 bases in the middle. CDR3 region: CASSLVRDSILSSYNEQFF. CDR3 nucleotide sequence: TGCGCCAGCAGCTTGGTCCGGGATTCAATACTCAGCTCCTACAATGAGCAGTTCTTC.

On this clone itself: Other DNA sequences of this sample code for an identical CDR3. The DNA for the CDR3 is TGTGCCAGCAGCCCCCTGCCTAGCTACGAGCAGTACTTC. Translated: CASSPLPSYEQYF. This chain joins TRBV5-4 and TRBJ2-7; D is undetermined. V was pared by 4 bases and J by 3 bases, with 11 bases between. The CDR3 consists of 13 residues. Germline V gene data show CDR1 as SGHNT and CDR2 as YYREEE (reference sequence).

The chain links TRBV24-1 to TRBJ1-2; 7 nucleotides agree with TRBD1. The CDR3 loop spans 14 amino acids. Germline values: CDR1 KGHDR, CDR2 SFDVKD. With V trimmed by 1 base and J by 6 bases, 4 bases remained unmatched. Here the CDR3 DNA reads TGTGCCACCAGTGATTTTGACAGGGAAAATGGCTACACCTTC. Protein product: CATSDFDRENGYTF.